Each of the 14 T cell receptor beta chains below was sequenced from the same sample in a study of cytomegalovirus exposure and HLA in healthy donors. 60 Vbeta and 13 Jbeta primers were used in PCR. Assay: immunoSEQ multiplex PCR; the TCRdb copy retains only in-frame clones and omits some. The table shows roughly 140,000 clones, with about three quarters occurring only once. The sample consisted of PBMCs. Source of these receptors: a woman between 25 and 40 years old in good health and CMV-seronegative.

J is TRBJ1-5 and V is TRBV28; weak D call: TRBD1 (6 bases). The CDR3 loop spans 15 amino acids. Germline V gene data show CDR1 as MDHEN and CDR2 as SYDVKM. Trimming took 1 base from V and 4 from J, leaving 11 bases between them. In DNA form, the CDR3 reads TGTGCCAGCAGTTTATACCAGGGGCCTAATCAGCCCCAGCATTTT. It yields the protein CASSLYQGPNQPQHF.

This clone was seen only a few times. The V and J genes are TRBV7-2 and TRBJ1-5; the D gene is possibly TRBD1 (5 bases). The V end lost 5 bases, the J end lost 3 bases, and 14 bases lay between the germline ends. There are 15 residues in the CDR3. Per germline, CDR1 SGHTA and CDR2 FQGNSA. The CDR3 reads CASSGSGGLNQPQHF. CDR3 nucleotide sequence: TGTGCCAGCAGCGGGTCGGGGGGTCTCAATCAGCCCCAGCATTTT.

The chain uses TRBV28 and TRBJ1-5, with a weak D call TRBD1 (6 bases). Trimming stripped 4 bases from V and 4 bases from J, with 17 bases between. Per the germline V gene, CDR1 is MDHEN and CDR2 is SYDVKM. The CDR3 consists of 16 residues. The CDR3 here is CASSSFGGAENQPQHF. In DNA, the CDR3 is TGTGCCAGCAGTTCTTTTGGGGGGGCGGAGAATCAGCCCCAGCATTTT.

V gene TRBV7-9 combines with J gene TRBJ1-5, with D possibly being TRBD1 (6 bases). The CDR3 is 17 amino acids. The V gene's germline CDR1 is SEHNR and CDR2 FQNEAQ (reference sequence). V lost 1 base, J lost 0 bases, and 13 bases lay in between. The CDR3 DNA sequence: TGTGCCAGCAGCTTAGGACAGGTTACGGATAGCAATCAGCCCCAGCATTTT. Its translation is CASSLGQVTDSNQPQHF.

V and J are TRBV28 and TRBJ1-4, with 10 bases identical to TRBD1. Germline-derived CDR1 and CDR2 are MDHEN and SYDVKM. There are 19 residues in the CDR3. V shed 5 bases, J shed 7 bases, and the junction held 19 bases outside the gene matches. Written as DNA, the CDR3 is TGTGCCAGCAGTGGAGCCGAGGACAGGGGGTTAGATGGAAGTGAAAAACTGTTTTTT. Translated: CASSGAEDRGLDGSEKLFF. The full variable domain, completed using reference TRBV28 and TRBJ1-4, is DVKVTQSSRYLVKRTGEKVFLECVQDMDHENMFWYRQDPGLGLRLIYFSYDVKMKEKGDIPEGYSVSREKKERFSLILESASTNQTSMYLCASSGAEDRGLDGSEKLFFGSGTQLSVL.

The V and J genes are TRBV6-5 and TRBJ2-1; 10 bases map to TRBD2. CDR1 and CDR2 from the germline V gene are MNHEY and SVGAGI. The junction had 6 bases not matched to a gene; V was cut back by 2 bases and J by 8 bases. The length of the CDR3 is 15 residues. CDR3 loop: CASSYGSSGRYEQFF. In DNA form, the CDR3 reads TGTGCCAGCAGTTACGGCTCTAGCGGGAGATATGAGCAGTTCTTC.

This chain uses TRBV19 with TRBJ2-1; 9 positions match TRBD2. In germline, CDR1 is LNHDA, CDR2 SQIVND (reference sequence). The CDR3 is made up of 15 amino acids. Germline trimming cut 1 base from V and 8 bases from J; bases unmatched to any gene: 6. The CDR3 is CASSIALAGKDEQFF. The CDR3 DNA sequence: TGTGCCAGTAGTATAGCCCTAGCGGGAAAGGATGAGCAGTTCTTC.

The CDR3 region has the DNA TGTGCCATCAAGACGTATCAGGCCACTAATGAAAAACTGTTTTTT. Translation gives CAIKTYQATNEKLFF. The rearrangement joins TRBV28 to TRBJ1-4; D ambiguous. Germline CDR1 and CDR2: MDHEN and SYDVKM. This CDR3 spans 15 amino acids. Trimming left V 10 bases short and J 2 bases short, with 17 bases between.

The chain combines TRBV18 with TRBJ2-3, with 8 bases that match TRBD2. Per the germline V gene, CDR1 is KGHSH and CDR2 is LQKENI. The CDR3 covers 14 residues. The ends lost 6 bases at V and 2 bases at J; junction bases unmatched: 4. CDR3 nucleotides: TGTGCCAGCTCTTTAGCGGGGAACACAGATACGCAGTATTTT. This encodes CASSLAGNTDTQYF.

Here the CDR3 reads CAISEPTGTSGRVPYEQYF. CDR3 in DNA: TGTGCCATCAGTGAACCAACAGGGACCAGCGGGAGGGTTCCCTACGAGCAGTACTTC. The V and J genes are TRBV10-3 and TRBJ2-5; 10 positions match TRBD2. The J call could be wrong; TRBJ2-7 is a better fit for the DNA end. The CDR3 spans 19 residues. Germline V CDR1 and CDR2: ENHRY, SYGVKD.

The chain recombines TRBV7-3 with TRBJ2-3, with TRBD2 matching 10 bases. Germline V gives CDR1 SGHTA, CDR2 FQGTGA. The CDR3 loop spans 15 amino acids. V trimming: 2 bases; J trimming: 8 bases; junction bases outside the gene matches: 7. DNA for the CDR3: TGTGCCAGCAGCTTAGTTGGAGTAGCGGGGGGTACGCAGTATTTT. Protein product: CASSLVGVAGGTQYF.

This clone has only a few counts. V is TRBV27 and J is TRBJ2-3; 7 bases are a match to TRBD2. CDR1 and CDR2 (germline): MNHEY, SMNVEV (reference sequence). The CDR3 length is 17 residues. Trimming at V came to 3 bases and at J to 2 bases, leaving 11 bases not matched to a gene. The CDR3 reads CASSFRPEAGVTDTQYF. In DNA form, the CDR3 reads TGTGCCAGCAGTTTCCGTCCCGAGGCGGGGGTCACAGATACGCAGTATTTT.

The rearrangement joins TRBV7-9 to TRBJ2-6, with 11 bases matching TRBD1. Germline values: CDR1 SEHNR, CDR2 FQNEAQ (reference sequence). The CDR3 runs 17 residues. J was trimmed by 1 base and V by 3 bases; bases with no gene match: 2. CDR3 coding DNA: TGTGCCAGCAGCTTTGGGACAGGGGGATCTGGGGCCAACGTCCTGACTTTC. Translating it yields CASSFGTGGSGANVLTF.

CDR3 amino acids: CASSIDLHQPQHF. As DNA, the CDR3 is TGTGCCAGTAGTATCGATCTACATCAGCCCCAGCATTTT. The chain links TRBV19 to TRBJ1-5; D unclear. V lost 3 bases to trimming and J lost 5 bases, with 8 bases between them. CDR3 size: 13 residues. Germline V gene sequence: CDR1 LNHDA, CDR2 SQIVND (reference sequence). The whole variable domain, filled in from reference TRBV19 and TRBJ1-5, reads DGGITQSPKYLFRKEGQNVTLSCEQNLNHDAMYWYRQDPGQGLRLIYYSQIVNDFQKGDIAEGYSVSREKKESFPLTVTSAQKNPTAFYLCASSIDLHQPQHFGDGTRLSIL.